The 32 T cell receptor beta chains below all came from one sample that was sequenced in a study of blood T cells in healthy people across ages. For the second PCR, which ran for roughly 7 to 11 cycles, a sample-barcoded 5' primer and a J-beta primer mix were used. Via MiXCR, TCRdb re-called the 5' RACE reads, giving one row per CDR3 protein. The data hold approximately 850,000 distinct CDR3 sequences, with about 42% observed a single time. Input material: blood. The receptors here all came from a man aged 60-69 years in good health.

As to this clonotype: This could be a read error, since a much larger clone is one nucleotide away. The rearrangement uses TRBV5-1 and TRBJ2-1, with TRBD2 matching over 9 bases. V lost 8 bases and J lost 3; bases outside the gene matches: 6. The CDR3 covers 14 residues. The germline CDR1 and CDR2 sequences are SGHRS and YFSETQ. The CDR3 loop is CARSGGTNYNEQFF. As DNA, the CDR3 is TGCGCCAGGAGCGGGGGGACTAACTACAATGAGCAGTTCTTC.

This clonotype was detected once. The chain recombines TRBV24-1 with TRBJ1-2, with D possibly matching TRBD1 (5 bases). CDR1 and CDR2 (germline): KGHDR, SFDVKD. Trimming cost V 3 bases and J 3 bases, with 10 bases left between them. The CDR3 totals 14 residues. Here the CDR3 reads CATSDEGFDYGYTF. In DNA, the CDR3 is TGTGCCACCAGTGATGAGGGGTTCGACTATGGCTACACCTTC.

The V call is TRBV25-1, the J call TRBJ1-1; D is perhaps TRBD1 (6 bases). The CDR3 totals 14 residues. Germline V gene sequence: CDR1 MGHDK, CDR2 SYGVNS. Trimming removed 8 bases from V and 1 base from J, with 14 bases in between. DNA of the CDR3: TGTGCCAGCTTCGCCGGGGGCCGGAACACTGAAGCTTTCTTT. It encodes CASFAGGRNTEAFF.

The J gene is TRBJ2-7, the V gene TRBV20-1; 7 nucleotides match TRBD1. The J segment lost 9 bases and the V segment lost 6 bases, leaving 20 bases of the junction unmatched. Germline CDR1 DFQATT, CDR2 SNEGSKA (reference sequence). There are 15 residues in the CDR3. The CDR3 DNA reads TGCAGTGCCACTCCCCACAAGGGAGACCGACAGGGGCAGTACTTC. Its protein product is CSATPHKGDRQGQYF.

The genes are TRBV7-2 and TRBJ2-1; TRBD2 might be the D (6 bases). Looked up from germline, CDR1 is SGHTA and CDR2 is FQGNSA. This CDR3 contains 15 residues. Between the trimmed V and J ends, which lost 5 bases and 5 bases, there was a span of 16 bases. The CDR3 reads CASSDETRWNNEQFF. The CDR3 region has the DNA TGTGCCAGCAGCGACGAGACTAGGTGGAACAATGAGCAGTTCTTC.

The V call is TRBV12-3 or TRBV12-4, the J call TRBJ1-1; 8 bases align to TRBD1. V lost 6 bases and J lost 1; bases outside the gene matches: 4. The CDR3 runs to 14 residues. The CDR3: CASRSTGENTEAFF. CDR3 nucleotide sequence: TGTGCCAGCAGATCGACAGGGGAGAACACTGAAGCTTTCTTT.

V usage is TRBV7-2 and J usage is TRBJ2-3, with 10 bases fitting TRBD2. CDR3 length equals 15 residues. CDR1 is SGHTA and CDR2 is FQGNSA in the germline V gene. The junction had 5 bases not matched to a gene; V was cut back by 6 bases and J by 2 bases. The CDR3 region is CASRLAGRSTDTQYF. The CDR3 coding sequence is TGTGCCAGCAGACTAGCGGGGAGATCCACAGATACGCAGTATTTT.

The gene calls are TRBV7-2 and TRBJ2-1, with TRBD2 matching 9 bases. Germline loops: CDR1 SGHTA, CDR2 FQGNSA. J was trimmed by 7 bases and V by 2 bases; bases with no gene match: 6. This CDR3 is built from 15 residues. CDR3 loop: CASSLQAGGGNEQFF. CDR3 nucleotide sequence: TGTGCCAGCAGCTTACAAGCGGGGGGAGGAAATGAGCAGTTCTTC.

The J gene is TRBJ2-6, the V gene TRBV27; D remains unclear. This CDR3 is 14 amino acids long. The germline gives CDR1 MNHEY, CDR2 SMNVEV (reference sequence). V was clipped by 0 bases and J by 2 bases, with 2 bases between them. The DNA for the CDR3 is TGTGCCAGCAGTTTATCCGCTGGGGCCAACGTCCTGACTTTC. Encoded protein: CASSLSAGANVLTF. The full variable domain, with the rest looked up from reference TRBV27 and TRBJ2-6, is EAQVTQNPRYLITVTGKKLTVTCSQNMNHEYMSWYRQDPGLGLRQIYYSMNVEVTDKGDVPEGYKVSRKEKRNFPLILESPSPNQTSLYFCASSLSAGANVLTFGAGSRLTVL.

This chain connects TRBV18 to TRBJ2-7, with 7 bases that match TRBD2. The junction had 9 bases not matched to a gene; V was cut back by 1 base and J by 6 bases. This CDR3 has 15 residues. Germline assignment: CDR1 KGHSH and CDR2 LQKENI. In nucleotides, the CDR3 is TGTGCCAGCTCACCACGTCAGGGAGGGATGTGCGAGCAGTACTTC. This encodes CASSPRQGGMCEQYF.

In DNA, the CDR3 is TGCAGTGCTAGAAGACTAGCGTGGAAACTCCAAGAGACCCAGTACTTC. It specifies CSARRLAWKLQETQYF. The J gene is TRBJ2-5, the V gene TRBV20-1, with 8 bases aligning to TRBD2. Per the germline V gene, CDR1 is DFQATT and CDR2 is SNEGSKA (reference sequence). V lost 2 bases to trimming and J lost 1 base; unmatched junction nucleotides: 9. This CDR3 has 16 amino acids.

There are many counts of this clonotype. The gene calls are TRBV4-3 and TRBJ2-4; D is ambiguous. The CDR3 runs to 13 residues. Germline CDR1 and CDR2: LGHNA and YSLEER. Trimming removed 0 bases at V and 8 bases at J, with 8 bases between. The CDR3 reads CASSQEGRDIQYF. In nucleotides, the CDR3 is TGCGCCAGCAGCCAAGAGGGTAGGGACATTCAGTACTTC.

This chain joins TRBV12-3 or TRBV12-4 and TRBJ2-3; perhaps TRBD2 as D (6 bases). The CDR3 spans 15 residues. V dropped 4 bases and J dropped 15 bases, with 26 bases sitting between them. The CDR3 DNA is TGTGCCAGCAGTTCCGGGGGTGATAGCACAGATATGCAATATTTT. Its translation: CASSSGGDSTDMQYF.

This clonotype occurred a few times. J is TRBJ2-6 and V is TRBV12-3 or TRBV12-4; D ambiguous. The length of the CDR3 is 15 residues. Trimming pared 6 bases from V and 0 bases from J, leaving 9 bases between. CDR3 in amino acids: CASSLGYSGANVLTF. The CDR3 nucleotides are TGTGCCAGCAGCCTTGGCTACTCTGGGGCCAACGTCCTGACTTTC.

The chain combines TRBV6-2 or TRBV6-3 with TRBJ2-7, with D tentatively TRBD1 (6 bases). Trimming took 5 bases from V and 5 from J, leaving 13 bases between them. The V gene's germline CDR1 is MNHEY and CDR2 SVGEGT. The CDR3 contains 13 residues. The CDR3 here is CASSPDSPNEQYF. The CDR3 bases are TGTGCCAGCAGTCCGGACAGCCCCAACGAGCAGTACTTC.

The V and J genes are TRBV13 and TRBJ1-3; possible D gene TRBD1, 5 bases. The CDR3 is made up of 14 amino acids. Deletions cut 1 base from V and 1 base from J, with 5 bases between. Per the germline V gene, CDR1 is PRHDT and CDR2 is FYEKMQ (reference sequence). For the CDR3, the DNA is TGTGCCAGCAGCTTAGAGGGGTCTGGAAACACCATATATTTT. Amino acid sequence: CASSLEGSGNTIYF.

The rearrangement uses TRBV29-1 and TRBJ2-2; perhaps TRBD1 as D (7 bases). V was trimmed by 4 bases and J by 4 bases, leaving 16 bases between them. Looked up from germline, CDR1 is SQVTM and CDR2 is ANQGSEA. The CDR3 has 15 residues. The CDR3 loop reads CSVGGGGTRTGELFF. The CDR3 DNA sequence: TGCAGCGTTGGAGGAGGGGGCACACGCACCGGGGAGCTGTTTTTT.

The chain joins TRBV20-1 to TRBJ1-5; D uncertain. CDR3 length: 14 residues. V was trimmed by 2 bases and J by 1 base, leaving 9 bases between them. CDR1 is DFQATT and CDR2 is SNEGSKA in the germline V gene (reference sequence). Here the CDR3 DNA reads TGCAGTGCTAGATGGGGTACGAGCAATCAGCCCCAGCATTTT. This sequence encodes CSARWGTSNQPQHF.

The chain links TRBV10-3 to TRBJ2-7, with 11 bases identical to TRBD2. The trim removed 5 bases at V and 7 bases at J, leaving 13 bases unmatched. The germline V gene has CDR1 ENHRY and CDR2 SYGVKD. The CDR3 is 16 amino acids. CDR3 bases: TGTGCCATCAGTTTTAGCGGGGGGGCAACCGACAATGAGCAGTACTTC. This gives the protein CAISFSGGATDNEQYF.

This clonotype was picked up a small number of times. The genes are TRBV5-1 and TRBJ2-2, with D hard to call. Germline CDR1 is SGHRS and CDR2 is YFSETQ. Trimming left V 4 bases short and J 3 bases short, with 7 bases between. The CDR3 has 13 residues. The CDR3 region is CASSASDTGELFF. The CDR3 DNA reads as TGCGCCAGCAGCGCCTCGGACACCGGGGAGCTGTTTTTT.

The table lists this clonotype with a few counts. V gene TRBV12-3 or TRBV12-4 combines with J gene TRBJ1-2, with D possibly being TRBD1 (5 bases). The CDR3 is 14 residues long. V was clipped by 5 bases and J by 0 bases, with 10 bases between them. The CDR3: CASSTRQTNYGYTF. The DNA for the CDR3 is TGTGCCAGCAGTACCCGACAGACTAACTATGGCTACACCTTC.

This clonotype was recorded a few times. The V gene is TRBV7-2, the J gene TRBJ2-4, with 8 bases fitting TRBD1. The CDR3 consists of 15 residues. Trimming took 5 bases from V and 2 from J; bases not matched to a gene: 5. Germline lookup yields CDR1 SGHTA and CDR2 FQGNSA. The CDR3 coding sequence is TGTGCCAGCAGCCCCCGGACAGGGACCAAAAACATTCAGTACTTC. Its translation is CASSPRTGTKNIQYF.

This clonotype turned up a few times. V is TRBV7-2 and J is TRBJ1-2; TRBD1 might be the D (5 bases). Germline V gene lookup returns CDR1 SGHTA and CDR2 FQGNSA. This CDR3 contains 14 residues. V lost 3 bases, J lost 8 bases, and 16 bases lay in between. The CDR3 region has the DNA TGTGCCAGCAGCTTGCGGCAGGGAGTGAGGGGCTACACCTTC. As protein: CASSLRQGVRGYTF.

This clonotype came up a few times. This chain joins TRBV12-3 or TRBV12-4 and TRBJ2-1; the D gene could be TRBD1 or TRBD2 (5 bases each). This CDR3 is built from 15 residues. V gave up 3 bases and J gave up 3 bases, with 12 bases separating them. The CDR3 sequence is CASSFDGTNYNEQFF. For the CDR3, the DNA is TGTGCCAGCAGTTTTGACGGGACGAACTACAATGAGCAGTTCTTC.

The chain couples TRBV6-1 to TRBJ1-1, with D uncertain. V was pared by 4 bases and J by 1 base, with 19 bases between. The CDR3 consists of 17 residues. Germline CDR1 is MNHNS and CDR2 is SASEGT. Here the CDR3 DNA reads TGTGCCAGCAGTGTAGGCCTTCCGTCCAGTGGGAACACTGAAGCTTTCTTT. This codes for CASSVGLPSSGNTEAFF.

The chain joins TRBV9 to TRBJ2-1; TRBD1 is a possible D gene (5 bases). Germline assignment: CDR1 SGDLS and CDR2 YYNGEE. The CDR3 covers 14 residues. The V end lost 0 bases, the J end lost 7 bases, and 11 bases lay between the germline ends. The CDR3 region is CASSVVDSPNEQFF. The CDR3 bases are TGTGCCAGCAGCGTAGTAGACAGCCCAAATGAGCAGTTCTTC.

The chain is built from TRBV4-3 and TRBJ1-1, with D tentatively TRBD1 (5 bases). Per the germline V gene, CDR1 is LGHNA and CDR2 is YSLEER. The V gene lost 0 bases and the J gene lost 6 bases, with 14 bases spanning the gap. The CDR3 length is 15 residues. CDR3 in DNA: TGCGCCAGCAGCCAAGACAAGGGGACCTTCTCTGAAGCTTTCTTT. Translation gives CASSQDKGTFSEAFF.

This clonotype was found a few times. This chain uses TRBV20-1 with TRBJ2-5; D is uncertain. The CDR3 spans 14 residues. V lost 0 bases and J lost 2, with 10 bases in between. CDR1 is DFQATT and CDR2 is SNEGSKA in the germline V gene (reference sequence). This CDR3 reads CSAREASDQETQYF. As DNA, the CDR3 is TGCAGTGCTAGAGAAGCTAGTGATCAAGAGACCCAGTACTTC.

This rearrangement joins TRBV5-1 to TRBJ1-1; 8 bases map to TRBD1. Germline V gene sequence: CDR1 SGHRS, CDR2 YFSETQ. Losses at the gene ends were 4 bases for V and 3 bases for J; bases not matched to a gene: 8. The CDR3 spans 15 residues. The CDR3 nucleotides read TGCGCCAGCAGCCCTATGACAGGGGTGGACACTGAAGCTTTCTTT. This codes for CASSPMTGVDTEAFF.

The genes are TRBV5-1 and TRBJ2-7, with D perhaps TRBD1 or TRBD2 (5 bases each). The CDR3 is 14 residues long. The germline CDR1 and CDR2 sequences are SGHRS and YFSETQ. V shed 4 bases and J shed 2 bases, with 13 bases lying between them. CDR3: CASSVEAGTYEQYF. The DNA of the CDR3 is TGCGCCAGCAGCGTGGAGGCAGGGACCTACGAGCAGTACTTC. The full variable domain, its missing parts supplied by reference TRBV5-1 and TRBJ2-7, is KAGVTQTPRYLIKTRGQQVTLSCSPISGHRSVSWYQQTPGQGLQFLFEYFSETQRNKGNFPGRFSGRQFSNSRSEMNVSTLELGDSALYLCASSVEAGTYEQYFGPGTRLTVT.

The chain links TRBV25-1 to TRBJ2-4; perhaps TRBD1 as D (5 bases). The J call may be mistaken, given a closer DNA end match to TRBJ2-7. This CDR3 contains 14 residues. Per germline, CDR1 MGHDK and CDR2 SYGVNS. Here the CDR3 reads CASIDSTVIYEQYF. CDR3 sequence (DNA): TGTGCCAGCATTGACTCGACAGTAATCTACGAGCAGTACTTC.

The chain carries TRBV5-1 and TRBJ2-3, with TRBD2 matching 7 bases. This CDR3 is 19 amino acids long. CDR1 SGHRS and CDR2 YFSETQ come from the germline V gene. V lost 2 bases and J lost 2; bases outside the gene matches: 17. The CDR3 coding sequence is TGCGCCAGCAGCTTAGGGTTCCCCCCGGCGGGGGAAAACACAGATACGCAGTATTTT. Protein product: CASSLGFPPAGENTDTQYF. Filled out from reference TRBV5-1 and TRBJ2-3, the complete variable domain reads KAGVTQTPRYLIKTRGQQVTLSCSPISGHRSVSWYQQTPGQGLQFLFEYFSETQRNKGNFPGRFSGRQFSNSRSEMNVSTLELGDSALYLCASSLGFPPAGENTDTQYFGPGTRLTVL.